This passage covers 6 T cell receptor beta chains from one sample sequenced in a study of blood T cell repertoires in COVID-19 (dated by TCRdb to 2018 to 2020). Libraries were built with the immunoSEQ multiplex PCR assay. TCRdb obtained this table from immuneACCESS and retained in-frame rearrangements with V and J assigned. These tables miss some clones; where compared with another copy, unresolved V genes account for less than half of the shortfall, and the remainder is unexplained. Across this sample there are about 14,000 clones, with around nine tenths seen only once. Clones ranked in the top ten supply about 30% of the sample. Sequencing used peripheral blood. The receptor set was obtained from a human donor in a cohort sampled during active COVID-19.

The CDR3 spells CASSFSGGSYEQYF. In DNA form, the CDR3 reads TGTGCCAGCAGCTTTAGCGGGGGCTCCTACGAGCAGTACTTC. The rearrangement links TRBV2 to TRBJ2-7, with 9 positions matching TRBD2. Trimming removed 6 bases from V and 0 bases from J; junction bases left unmatched: 3. The CDR3 is 14 residues long. CDR1 and CDR2 (germline): SNHLY, FYNNEI.

This chain uses TRBV27 with TRBJ2-1; perhaps TRBD2 as D (6 bases). The CDR3 runs 17 residues. V lost 7 bases and J 0 bases, leaving 19 bases between the germline ends. In germline, CDR1 is MNHEY, CDR2 SMNVEV (reference sequence). CDR3 protein: CASTPGTFRSSYNEQFF. The CDR3 nucleotides read TGTGCCAGCACCCCCGGGACTTTCCGAAGCTCCTACAATGAGCAGTTCTTC.

The chain is built from TRBV4-2 and TRBJ2-1; 8 positions match TRBD1. The length of the CDR3 is 14 residues. With V trimmed by 4 bases and J by 9 bases, 8 bases remained unmatched. Germline V gene data show CDR1 as LGHNA and CDR2 as YNFKEQ. CDR3 sequence: CASSLGTGKGEQFF. The CDR3 DNA follows: TGTGCCAGCAGCCTGGGGACAGGTAAAGGTGAGCAGTTCTTC.

The chain recombines TRBV6-5 with TRBJ1-4; tentatively, D is TRBD1 (5 bases). CDR1 is MNHEY and CDR2 is SVGAGI in the germline V gene. The CDR3 spans 15 residues. V was shortened by 0 bases and J by 5 bases, with 10 bases between the two germline ends. CDR3 nucleotide sequence: TGTGCCAGCAGTTACTCATGGGGCGGAAATGAAAAACTGTTTTTT. It yields the protein CASSYSWGGNEKLFF.

The chain links TRBV7-9 to TRBJ1-5; 10 positions agree with TRBD1. Germline CDR1 SEHNR, CDR2 FQNEAQ (reference sequence). Trimming cost V 5 bases and J 7 bases; bases outside gene matches: 5. The CDR3 has 14 residues. CDR3 bases: TGTGCCAGCAGCGACGGGACAGGGGAGCAGCCCCAGCATTTT. Its translation: CASSDGTGEQPQHF.

The gene calls are TRBV13 and TRBJ2-1, with D possibly being TRBD1 (6 bases). CDR3 length equals 16 residues. Per germline, CDR1 PRHDT and CDR2 FYEKMQ (reference sequence). V lost 5 bases and J lost 0, with 14 bases in between. CDR3 in DNA: TGTGCCAGCAGCCTCACGACAGGCTACTCCTACAATGAGCAGTTCTTC. Translated: CASSLTTGYSYNEQFF. Full variable domain (missing parts from reference TRBV13 and TRBJ2-1): AAGVIQSPRHLIKEKRETATLKCYPIPRHDTVYWYQQGPGQDPQFLISFYEKMQSDKGSIPDRFSAQQFSDYHSELNMSSLELGDSALYFCASSLTTGYSYNEQFFGPGTRLTVL.